This T cell receptor beta chain was identified in a study of shared clonotypes between healthy human individuals. Study-wide points: A handful of donors shared approximately 5% of their naive CD4 clonotypes.

Concerning this clone itself: The target antigen is unknown.

The data were produced by immunoSEQ multiplex PCR, yet TCRdb's version contains in-frame clones alone and is incomplete. The table includes 2 million to 2.5 million clones, almost 96% detected once. The sequenced sample was naive CD4+ T cells sorted from blood. Indicated subset: CD45RA+ positively selected. This receptor was obtained from a man aged 18 to 30 in good health.

The CDR3 bases are TGTGCCTACGATCCTAGCGGTTTTATTAGTAATGAGCAGTTCTTC. Translated, it gives CAYDPSGFISNEQFF. The chain uses TRBV30 and TRBJ2-1; 7 nucleotides match TRBD2. The V gene end was trimmed by 7 bases and the J gene end by 7 bases; junction bases not matched to a gene: 16. The CDR3 spans 15 residues. Germline CDR1 reads GTSNPN; CDR2 reads SVGIG (reference sequence).